This T cell receptor (beta chain) was captured by sequencing in a study of cytomegalovirus exposure and HLA in healthy donors. This clone was observed once. Its target is not known. General study results and limits: Through in vitro validation, three CMV-associated chains were shown to be specific for CMV antigens.

The donors were part of the validation cohort, which consisted of some 120 subjects and was separate from the first cohort of several hundred subjects. Some clones are missing from TCRdb's copy, which holds only in-frame ones; the method was immunoSEQ multiplex PCR. This sample carries 100,000 to 150,000 clones, nearly 90% of them seen once, and the ten largest clones take more than 0.95%. The sequenced sample was PBMCs. The sequence was collected from a woman younger than 35 in good health and CMV-seronegative.

CDR3 amino acids: CASSRLTGPYEQYF. CDR3 bases: TGTGCCAGCAGCCGACTGACAGGGCCCTACGAGCAGTACTTC. This chain links TRBV5-4 with TRBJ2-7; 7 nucleotides line up with TRBD1. The CDR3 is 14 residues long. The germline gives CDR1 SGHNT, CDR2 YYREEE (reference sequence). Unmatched junction bases numbered 6, after V lost 4 bases and J lost 2 bases.